The clone carrying this T cell receptor beta chain was detected a few times. This specimen comes from a study of T cells after yellow fever vaccination. Germline assignment: CDR1 SGHRS and CDR2 YFSETQ. CDR3 length: 15 amino acids. Between the trimmed V and J ends, which lost 2 bases and 3 bases, there was a span of 13 bases. A single record per CDR3 protein comes from TCRdb applying MiXCR to the 5' RACE reads. The repertoire consists of about 550,000 distinct CDR3 sequences, with about a fifth occurring once and the leading ten covering over 11%. The TCR comes from a man aged 25-40 years who received the YFV17D yellow fever vaccine. The sample consisted of PBMCs, taken 15 days after the yellow fever booster vaccination. The chain has TRBV5-1 and TRBJ2-3, with a weak D call TRBD2 (6 bases). The CDR3 DNA follows: TGCGCCAGCAGCTTTACCCGGGGAGGTACAGATACGCAGTATTTT. The encoded protein is CASSFTRGGTDTQYF.